The 32 T cell receptor beta chains presented below share a single source sample, sequenced in a study of blood T cell repertoires in COVID-19. The table came from immunoSEQ multiplex PCR; TCRdb's copy has only in-frame clones and leaves some out. The sample includes fewer than 200,000 clones, under 90% of them seen just once. Sequencing input: peripheral blood. The source is a man aged 55 to 69 with acute or convalescent COVID-19.

The genes are TRBV19 and TRBJ2-7; possible D gene TRBD2, 5 bases. The CDR3 is made up of 15 amino acids. Trimming removed 0 bases from V and 5 bases from J, with 14 bases in between. CDR1 and CDR2 (germline): LNHDA, SQIVND (reference sequence). CDR3 nucleotides: TGTGCCAGTAGTATAGAACCCGGAGGACGAAACGAGCAGTACTTC. Translated, it gives CASSIEPGGRNEQYF.

The rearrangement joins TRBV11-2 to TRBJ2-1, with 8 bases lining up with TRBD2. J was trimmed by 7 bases and V by 2 bases; bases with no gene match: 10. The CDR3 runs to 16 residues. Germline loops: CDR1 SGHAT, CDR2 FQNNGV. CDR3 DNA sequence: TGTGCCAGCAGCTTATGGGGACTAGTCACCTGGAATGAGCAGTTCTTC. Amino acid sequence: CASSLWGLVTWNEQFF.

J is TRBJ1-2 and V is TRBV7-3; a possible D gene is TRBD1 (6 bases). Germline lookup yields CDR1 SGHTA and CDR2 FQGTGA. V was trimmed by 5 bases and J by 0 bases, leaving 13 bases between them. This CDR3 has 15 residues. CDR3 region: CASSPTGSANYGYTF. CDR3 nucleotide sequence: TGTGCCAGCAGCCCGACAGGATCAGCTAACTATGGCTACACCTTC.

CDR3 bases: TGTGCCAGCAGCTCAGGGGACAGTGTAGGAAACACCATATATTTT. Encoded protein: CASSSGDSVGNTIYF. The V call is TRBV9, the J call TRBJ1-3, with 7 bases identical to TRBD1. The CDR3 has 15 residues. Trimming took 4 bases from V and 4 from J; bases not matched to a gene: 8. CDR1 SGDLS and CDR2 YYNGEE come from the germline V gene.

This clone has a handful of counts. The V call is TRBV4-1, the J call TRBJ2-1; 8 bases map to TRBD2. The CDR3 spans 16 residues. V dropped 0 bases and J dropped 7; count of bases not matched to a gene: 8. Per germline, CDR1 MGHRA and CDR2 YSYEKL. The CDR3 reads CASSQDSGGRVNEQFF. CDR3 coding DNA: TGCGCCAGCAGCCAAGACTCGGGGGGGCGGGTTAATGAGCAGTTCTTC.

As concerns this clone: The identical CDR3 is also encoded by other nucleotide sequences in the sample. The chain recombines TRBV5-1 with TRBJ2-1; 10 bases align to TRBD2. The V gene's germline CDR1 is SGHRS and CDR2 YFSETQ. CDR3 length: 14 amino acids. J was trimmed by 6 bases and V by 2 bases; bases with no gene match: 2. The CDR3 sequence: CASSLAGGTNEQFF. CDR3 DNA: TGCGCCAGCAGCTTAGCGGGGGGGACCAATGAGCAGTTCTTC.

The chain combines TRBV19 with TRBJ2-3; 9 positions match TRBD1. CDR3 length equals 16 residues. After removal of 4 bases from V and 4 bases from J, the junction contained 9 bases not matched to a gene. The germline V gene encodes CDR1 LNHDA and CDR2 SQIVND (reference sequence). The CDR3 nucleotides read TGTGCCAGTAGTAGGGGAACAGGGGGCGACGCAGATACGCAGTATTTT. This gives the protein CASSRGTGGDADTQYF.

The chain has TRBV15 and TRBJ2-3; 9 nucleotides line up with TRBD1. Germline V CDR1 and CDR2: LNHNV, YYDKDF (reference sequence). CDR3 length: 16 amino acids. V lost 0 bases and J lost 4; bases outside the gene matches: 5. The CDR3 DNA sequence: TGTGCCACCAGCAGAGATGGGGGACAGGGCTCAGATACGCAGTATTTT. Its protein product is CATSRDGGQGSDTQYF.

The rearrangement joins TRBV15 to TRBJ2-7; 12 bases fit TRBD1. The germline V gene encodes CDR1 LNHNV and CDR2 YYDKDF (reference sequence). V was pared by 6 bases and J by 7 bases, with 10 bases of the junction left unmatched. There are 15 residues in the CDR3. The chain's CDR3 is CATSQRGQGAGEQYF. The DNA of the CDR3 is TGTGCCACCAGTCAGCGGGGACAGGGGGCGGGTGAGCAGTACTTC.

The chain carries TRBV5-1 and TRBJ1-2, with 8 bases that match TRBD1. The V gene end was trimmed by 5 bases and the J gene end by 3 bases; junction bases not matched to a gene: 6. There are 14 residues in the CDR3. The germline V gene encodes CDR1 SGHRS and CDR2 YFSETQ. The CDR3 sequence: CASSYEDRDYGYTF. DNA of the CDR3: TGCGCCAGCAGTTACGAGGACAGGGACTATGGCTACACCTTC.

This clone has only a few counts. Relative to the germline gene, one junction end is altered; a read error may explain this. The rearrangement joins TRBV7-7 to TRBJ2-5; TRBD1 agrees at 8 bases. This CDR3 contains 15 residues. The germline V gene encodes CDR1 SSHAT and CDR2 FNYEAQ (reference sequence). Here the CDR3 DNA reads TGTGCTAGCAGCCGTAGACAGGGGAAATTCGAGACCCAGTACTTC. Its protein product is CASSRRQGKFETQYF.

As concerns this clone: Other DNA sequences in this specimen translate into the identical CDR3. This chain joins TRBV2 and TRBJ2-1; no firm D call. CDR3 size: 11 residues. CDR1 is SNHLY and CDR2 is FYNNEI in the germline V gene. The ends were cut back, 4 bases at V and 4 bases at J, with 2 bases in the middle. CDR3 in DNA: TGTGCCAGCAGTGTATACAATGAGCAGTTCTTC. Protein: CASSVYNEQFF.

There are a few counts of this clone. The chain carries TRBV6-6 and TRBJ2-7; 7 nucleotides align to TRBD2. The CDR3 runs to 16 residues. Trimming removed 2 bases from V and 2 bases from J; junction bases left unmatched: 9. CDR1 is MNHNY, CDR2 SVGAGI, per germline (reference sequence). The CDR3 DNA is TGTGCCAGCAGTTACGGGGGGGGTTTGACCCCCTACGAGCAGTACTTC. It specifies CASSYGGGLTPYEQYF.

The CDR3 bases are TGTGCCAGCAGTGCCCCAGGCACTAATGAAAAACTGTTTTTT. It translates to CASSAPGTNEKLFF. The chain has TRBV2 and TRBJ1-4; D is ambiguous. Per germline, CDR1 SNHLY and CDR2 FYNNEI. This CDR3 is built from 14 residues. Trimming took off 4 bases at V and 2 bases at J, with 8 bases between the two ends. Combining the CDR3 with reference TRBV2 and TRBJ1-4 gives the whole variable domain EPEVTQTPSHQVTQMGQEVILRCVPISNHLYFYWYRQILGQKVEFLVSFYNNEISEKSEIFDDQFSVERPDGSNFTLKIRSTKLEDSAMYFCASSAPGTNEKLFFGSGTQLSVL.

J is TRBJ1-6 and V is TRBV9; no definite D call. Germline CDR1 is SGDLS and CDR2 is YYNGEE. This CDR3 is 14 amino acids long. The ends were cut back, 2 bases at V and 7 bases at J, with 10 bases in the middle. The CDR3: CASSVDGWNSPLHF. In DNA, the CDR3 is TGTGCCAGCAGCGTCGACGGGTGGAATTCACCCCTCCACTTT.

This chain links TRBV2 with TRBJ2-1, with 7 positions matching TRBD2. The germline V gene encodes CDR1 SNHLY and CDR2 FYNNEI. CDR3 length equals 13 residues. V dropped 8 bases and J dropped 0; count of bases not matched to a gene: 1. Here the CDR3 reads CASGTNSYNEQFF. DNA for the CDR3: TGTGCCAGCGGGACTAACTCCTACAATGAGCAGTTCTTC.

The CDR3 coding sequence is TGTGCCAGCAGTTCACCGGGACAGGGAGGCGGAAACACCATATATTTT. Translating gives CASSSPGQGGGNTIYF. This rearrangement joins TRBV6-6 to TRBJ1-3, with 9 bases fitting TRBD1. Unmatched junction bases numbered 8, after V lost 4 bases and J lost 4 bases. This CDR3 region has 16 residues. Germline CDR1 is MNHNY and CDR2 is SVGAGI (reference sequence).

This chain connects TRBV7-9 to TRBJ1-5; D is undetermined. Trimming took 5 bases from V and 1 from J, leaving 12 bases between them. This CDR3 has 15 amino acids. Germline CDR1 reads SEHNR; CDR2 reads FQNEAQ (reference sequence). This CDR3 is CASSGEGSSNQPQHF. The CDR3 nucleotides read TGTGCCAGCAGCGGAGAGGGCTCAAGCAATCAGCCCCAGCATTTT.

The chain combines TRBV3-1 (or the pseudogene TRBV3-2) with TRBJ2-6, with 14 bases matching TRBD2. This CDR3 spans 19 amino acids. The V segment lost 2 bases and the J segment 3 bases; nucleotides outside the gene matches: 6. Germline assignment: CDR1 LGHDT and CDR2 YNNKEL (reference sequence). This CDR3 is CASSQRAGLAGVGANVLTF. The DNA of the CDR3 is TGTGCCAGCAGCCAACGGGCGGGACTAGCGGGAGTTGGGGCCAACGTCCTGACTTTC.

The genes are TRBV7-9 and TRBJ2-7; TRBD1 matches 9 bases. V shed 4 bases, J shed 4 bases, and the junction held 8 bases outside the gene matches. The CDR3 has 15 amino acids. Germline lookup yields CDR1 SEHNR and CDR2 FQNEAQ (reference sequence). The CDR3 sequence is CASSYAGQGRYEQYF. The CDR3 DNA sequence: TGTGCCAGCAGCTATGCGGGACAGGGAAGGTACGAGCAGTACTTC.

This CDR3 is CATSDRLAGAGHTQYF. For the CDR3, the DNA is TGTGCCACCAGTGATAGACTAGCGGGAGCTGGGCATACGCAGTATTTT. V is TRBV24-1 and J is TRBJ2-3, with 12 nucleotides matching TRBD2. Germline V gives CDR1 KGHDR, CDR2 SFDVKD. The CDR3 is made up of 16 amino acids. After removal of 3 bases from V and 7 bases from J, the junction contained 7 bases not matched to a gene.

The J gene is TRBJ1-6, the V gene TRBV2, with TRBD1 as a possible D gene (5 bases). The germline V gene encodes CDR1 SNHLY and CDR2 FYNNEI. There are 14 residues in the CDR3. The germline V and J ends were trimmed by 3 bases and 9 bases, with 12 bases remaining between them. The CDR3 sequence is CASSEGGRASPLHF. CDR3 DNA: TGTGCCAGCAGTGAGGGTGGCAGGGCTTCACCCCTCCACTTT.

The rearrangement links TRBV7-2 to TRBJ2-1; TRBD2 matches 8 bases. J lost 7 bases, V lost 1 base, and 6 bases had no gene match. Germline-derived CDR1 and CDR2 are SGHTA and FQGNSA. The length of the CDR3 is 15 residues. The DNA for the CDR3 is TGTGCCAGCAGCTTAGGGGGACTAGGCGGGAATGAGCAGTTCTTC. It encodes CASSLGGLGGNEQFF.

V usage is TRBV5-6 and J usage is TRBJ1-2; D is perhaps TRBD1 (6 bases). The V gene lost 4 bases and the J gene lost 0 bases, with 10 bases spanning the gap. The CDR3 runs to 14 residues. Germline loops: CDR1 SGHDT, CDR2 YYEEEE. The CDR3 sequence is CASSPGGSNYGYTF. CDR3 in DNA: TGTGCCAGCAGCCCGGGGGGCTCTAACTATGGCTACACCTTC.

This clone was seen a handful of times. The chain employs TRBV15 and TRBJ1-1; D ambiguous. The ends were cut back, 0 bases at V and 10 bases at J, with 24 bases in the middle. CDR1 and CDR2 from the germline V gene are LNHNV and YYDKDF (reference sequence). This CDR3 has 17 amino acids. In nucleotides, the CDR3 is TGTGCCACCAGCAGAGATAAGTATGCGGCTAGGATAGTTGTAGCTTTCTTT. Translating gives CATSRDKYAARIVVAFF.

This clone occurred a few times. The chain employs TRBV6-2 or TRBV6-3 and TRBJ1-5, with a tentative D call TRBD1 (5 bases). The CDR3 is 15 amino acids. Looked up from germline, CDR1 is MNHEY and CDR2 is SVGEGT. Trimming shortened V by 5 bases and J by 3 bases, and 14 bases separated the two germline ends. The CDR3 loop reads CASSTPTDFNQPQHF. The CDR3 DNA follows: TGTGCCAGCAGTACCCCGACAGACTTCAATCAGCCCCAGCATTTT.

This chain joins TRBV15 and TRBJ1-2; the D gene is possibly TRBD1 (6 bases). The germline CDR1 and CDR2 sequences are LNHNV and YYDKDF (reference sequence). V shed 5 bases and J shed 8 bases, with 18 bases lying between them. This CDR3 has 14 residues. CDR3 DNA sequence: TGTGCCACCAGCCTCCGACAGGACCTCGGGGGCTACACCTTC. Translating it yields CATSLRQDLGGYTF.

The gene calls are TRBV4-1 and TRBJ1-2; D not certain. Trimming cost V 2 bases and J 1 base, with 17 bases left between them. The V gene's germline CDR1 is MGHRA and CDR2 YSYEKL. The CDR3 covers 17 residues. DNA of the CDR3: TGCGCCAGCAGCCAACGGAGCAATGCCGTTGGTAACTATGGCTACACCTTC. Translating gives CASSQRSNAVGNYGYTF.

The chain is built from TRBV19 and TRBJ1-1; 9 nucleotides match TRBD1. The CDR3 has 14 residues. V lost 5 bases, J lost 5 bases, and 6 bases stayed unmatched. Germline V gene sequence: CDR1 LNHDA, CDR2 SQIVND (reference sequence). CDR3: CASSLGTGRTEAFF. CDR3 DNA sequence: TGTGCCAGTAGTCTCGGGACAGGGCGGACTGAAGCTTTCTTT.

The chain carries TRBV6-5 and TRBJ2-2; 7 bases align to TRBD1. The CDR3 is 14 residues long. Germline V gives CDR1 MNHEY, CDR2 SVGAGI. V was pared by 1 base and J by 7 bases, with 3 bases of the junction left unmatched. As DNA, the CDR3 is TGTGCCAGCAGTTACTTACAGGGGAACGGGGAGCTGTTTTTT. This codes for CASSYLQGNGELFF.

This chain uses TRBV6-4 with TRBJ2-2; a weak D match, TRBD1 (6 bases). V was pared by 4 bases and J by 5 bases, with 8 bases between. CDR3 length: 13 residues. The germline V gene encodes CDR1 MRHNA and CDR2 SNTAGT. The CDR3 bases are TGTGCCAGCAGTGTGCAGGGGACCGGGGAGCTGTTTTTT. Protein sequence: CASSVQGTGELFF.

The chain carries TRBV9 and TRBJ2-7; the match to TRBD2 covers 7 bases. The CDR3 consists of 16 residues. Germline V gene sequence: CDR1 SGDLS, CDR2 YYNGEE. After removal of 4 bases from V and 7 bases from J, the junction contained 17 bases not matched to a gene. The CDR3 bases are TGTGCCAGCAGCCCCTCGGGACTAAACTCCGTTCGTGAGCAGTACTTC. Its translation: CASSPSGLNSVREQYF.